The clone carrying this T cell receptor beta chain was found a few times. Its specificity is not known. The researchers produced TCR beta cDNA from approximately 550 ng total RNA with a constant-region primer. Sequencing libraries for TCR beta derived from three nested multiplex PCR rounds that used slightly modified ARM-PCR. TCRdb fed the multiplex PCR reads into MiXCR, producing one record per CDR3 protein. The sample lists 200,000 or so distinct CDR3 sequences; roughly 61% were seen once. Unsorted whole blood yielded the blood RNA, and germline DNA was also extracted. Sampling before surgery obtained around 3.6 milliliters of peripheral blood. The sample is drawn from a study of tumor-infiltrating lymphocytes in primary liver carcinoma. About the study: Surgical resection treated primary liver carcinoma in the patients. Study-wide findings and caveats: Samples were bulk unsorted, so CD4+ and CD8+ repertoires were not compared. Compared with blood, tumor repertoires held significantly more in their top 250 clones.

The specimen was peripheral blood. This receptor was taken from an older woman with primary liver carcinoma and hepatitis B virus infection.

In DNA, the CDR3 is TGTGCCAGCAGTCCCCGGTGGGATAACTATGGCTACACCTTC. Its protein product is CASSPRWDNYGYTF. The gene calls are TRBV28 and TRBJ1-2; no clear D. This CDR3 spans 14 amino acids. V was trimmed by 5 bases and J by 1 base, leaving 11 bases between them. From germline, CDR1 is MDHEN and CDR2 SYDVKM.